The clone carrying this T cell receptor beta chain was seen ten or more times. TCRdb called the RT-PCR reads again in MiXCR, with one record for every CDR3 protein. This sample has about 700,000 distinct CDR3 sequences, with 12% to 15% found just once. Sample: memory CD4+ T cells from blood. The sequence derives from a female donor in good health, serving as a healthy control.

CDR3 sequence: CASRPHGTGQETQYF. The CDR3 DNA sequence: TGTGCCAGCAGGCCCCACGGGACAGGACAAGAGACCCAGTACTTC. This rearrangement joins TRBV6-2 or TRBV6-3 to TRBJ2-5; 8 nucleotides match TRBD1. Germline V lookup: CDR1 MNHEY, CDR2 SVGEGT. The CDR3 length is 15 residues. With 6 bases clipped from V and 2 bases from J, the junction kept 8 bases outside the gene matches.